The 9 T cell receptor beta chains below all came from one sample that was sequenced in a study of post-analysis software for immune sequencing data. Their antigens remain unidentified. TCR beta cDNA libraries had unique molecular identifiers. One entry per CDR3 protein, called by TCRdb with MiXCR from the PCR reads. This repertoire shows under 650,000 distinct CDR3 sequences, roughly 46% found once; its top ten account for roughly 1.7%. Overall study findings and caveats: Patients showed TRBV5-6, TRBV5-1 and TRBV20-1 among several TRBV segments more frequent than in controls.

Material: blood. Receptors originate from a girl aged 10 to 17 with multiple sclerosis.

The chain couples TRBV12-3 or TRBV12-4 to TRBJ2-7; a possible D gene is TRBD1 (6 bases). Deletions cut 1 base from V and 2 bases from J, with 15 bases between. This CDR3 is built from 16 residues. The CDR3 nucleotides are TGTGCCAGCAGTTTAGAAATGTGGGACACCACCTACGAGCAGTACTTC. Protein sequence: CASSLEMWDTTYEQYF.

V and J are TRBV12-3 or TRBV12-4 and TRBJ1-1; 8 bases line up with TRBD1. Unmatched junction bases numbered 5, after V lost 4 bases and J lost 10 bases. The length of the CDR3 is 12 residues. The CDR3, as DNA: TGTGCCAGCAGTTCCGGACAGGGACGAGCTTTCTTT. Translated: CASSSGQGRAFF.

Written as DNA, the CDR3 is TGCAGCGTTCCCGACGGAAACACCATATATTTT. Residues: CSVPDGNTIYF. The rearrangement joins TRBV29-1 to TRBJ1-3, with D uncertain. The V gene's germline CDR1 is SQVTM and CDR2 ANQGSEA. Trimming took 5 bases from V and 4 from J, leaving 6 bases between them. This CDR3 is 11 amino acids long.

This clonotype was detected only once. The chain has TRBV29-1 and TRBJ2-2; 9 positions match TRBD1. This CDR3 has 14 amino acids. V was clipped by 4 bases and J by 8 bases; unmatched bases: 8. The germline CDR1 and CDR2 sequences are SQVTM and ANQGSEA. The CDR3 is CSVGRDRVSGELFF. CDR3 nucleotide sequence: TGCAGCGTTGGCCGGGACAGGGTTTCTGGGGAGCTGTTTTTT.

This sequence joins TRBV18 and TRBJ2-4; no firm D call. The DNA end favors TRBJ2-7, so the J call may be wrong. Germline V gene data show CDR1 as KGHSH and CDR2 as LQKENI. The length of the CDR3 is 12 residues. In nucleotides, the CDR3 is TGTGCCAGCTCACCGCAGTGGAACGAGCAGTACTTC. This translates into CASSPQWNEQYF.

There are a few counts of this clonotype. The chain joins TRBV3-1 to TRBJ1-2; D might be TRBD1 (6 bases). This CDR3 has 13 residues. V was trimmed by 4 bases and J by 7 bases, leaving 13 bases between them. The germline gives CDR1 LGHDT, CDR2 YNNKEL (reference sequence). The CDR3: CASSPLQGTGYTF. Written as DNA, the CDR3 is TGTGCCAGCAGCCCGCTACAGGGTACTGGCTACACCTTC.

The table lists this clonotype with a few counts. The V and J genes are TRBV12-3 or TRBV12-4 and TRBJ2-1, with D possibly matching TRBD2 (5 bases). Trimming cost V 4 bases and J 7 bases, with 11 bases left between them. The CDR3 runs 13 residues. The CDR3 DNA follows: TGTGCCAGCAGTTCGACTATCAAGAATGAGCAGTTCTTC. Protein product: CASSSTIKNEQFF.

The CDR3 coding sequence is TGTGCCAGCAGCTTAAATATAAACTCCTACAATGAGCAGTTCTTC. Translating gives CASSLNINSYNEQFF. The chain has TRBV7-3 and TRBJ2-1, with D uncertain. Germline V CDR1 and CDR2: SGHTA, FQGTGA. The V end lost 1 base, the J end lost 0 bases, and 7 bases lay between the germline ends. This CDR3 has 15 residues.

The chain employs TRBV5-1 and TRBJ2-5, with a weak D call TRBD1 (6 bases). Looked up from germline, CDR1 is SGHRS and CDR2 is YFSETQ. The CDR3 has 15 amino acids. Trimming stripped 4 bases from V and 3 bases from J, with 16 bases between. The CDR3 nucleotides read TGCGCCAGCAGCCCCCCAGGGGCCCAAGAAGAGACCCAGTACTTC. Translation: CASSPPGAQEETQYF. The complete variable domain, with remaining parts taken from reference TRBV5-1 and TRBJ2-5, reads KAGVTQTPRYLIKTRGQQVTLSCSPISGHRSVSWYQQTPGQGLQFLFEYFSETQRNKGNFPGRFSGRQFSNSRSEMNVSTLELGDSALYLCASSPPGAQEETQYFGPGTRLLVL.